What follows are 25 T cell receptor beta chains derived from one specimen sequenced in a study of monozygotic twins with inflammatory bowel disease. From the 5' RACE reads, TCRdb lists one entry per CDR3 protein and no DNA. In total, the table holds 300,000 to 400,000 distinct CDR3 sequences. Input material: blood. Every receptor here comes from a human donor with ulcerative colitis or Crohn's disease, or a healthy co-twin of an affected twin (not recorded which).

The chain links TRBV28 to TRBJ2-7; TCRdb indicates TRBD1, and absent DNA this call remains unverified. The CDR3 loop spans 13 amino acids. Germline lookup yields CDR1 MDHEN and CDR2 SYDVKM. CDR3 sequence: CASSIRQGYEQYF.

J is TRBJ2-3 and V is TRBV3-1; no DNA is available, so the TRBD2 call from TCRdb remains unchecked. Germline V CDR1 and CDR2: LGHDT, YNNKEL (reference sequence). The CDR3 sequence is 15 residues long. This CDR3 is CASSFPLGSTDTQYF.

V and J are TRBV12-3 or TRBV12-4 and TRBJ1-5. This CDR3 comprises 14 residues. CDR3 sequence: CASKSGGGNQPQHF.

The CDR3 loop reads CASSPLGGLAKNIQYF. The rearrangement joins TRBV27 to TRBJ2-4; TCRdb selects TRBD1, and the lack of DNA leaves this call unchecked. The CDR3 spans 16 residues. The germline V gene has CDR1 MNHEY and CDR2 SMNVEV (reference sequence).

The chain carries TRBV2 and TRBJ1-5. Germline CDR1 is SNHLY and CDR2 is FYNNEI. The CDR3 loop spans 16 amino acids. This chain's CDR3 is CASSEVLIGGNQPQHF.

The chain recombines TRBV20-1 with TRBJ1-2. The CDR3 spans 11 residues. Germline CDR1 is DFQATT and CDR2 is SNEGSKA (reference sequence). The CDR3 here is CSASNSYGYTF.

The chain has TRBV11-2 and TRBJ2-1. Germline loops: CDR1 SGHAT, CDR2 FQNNGV. The CDR3 is 12 residues long. The CDR3 sequence: CASSLVFYEQFF. Looking up the rest from reference TRBV11-2 and TRBJ2-1 gives the full variable domain: EAGVAQSPRYKIIEKRQSVAFWCNPISGHATLYWYQQILGQGPKLLIQFQNNGVVDDSQLPKDRFSAERLKGVDSTLKIQPAKLEDSAVYLCASSLVFYEQFFGPGTRLTVL.

The chain has TRBV29-1 and TRBJ2-2; checking the TCRdb D call of TRBD1 is not possible without DNA. The CDR3 is 14 residues long. Germline loops: CDR1 SQVTM, CDR2 ANQGSEA. This CDR3 reads CSVLAQGTTGELFF.

CDR3 protein: CASSRRTSGGPNEQFF. The chain couples TRBV4-3 to TRBJ2-1; TCRdb's D call of TRBD2 is untestable without DNA. The CDR3 is made up of 16 amino acids. Germline V gene sequence: CDR1 LGHNA, CDR2 YSLEER.

This rearrangement joins TRBV10-1 to TRBJ2-1; TCRdb's D call, TRBD2, is unchecked because there is no DNA. This CDR3 has 17 residues. CDR1 WNHNN and CDR2 SYGVQD come from the germline V gene (reference sequence). Here the CDR3 reads CASSESPSSGGYNEQFF.

This rearrangement joins TRBV11-2 to TRBJ2-1. In germline, CDR1 is SGHAT, CDR2 FQNNGV. This CDR3 is built from 13 residues. The CDR3 protein is CASSLSDGDEQFF.

V and J are TRBV28 and TRBJ2-1. Germline CDR1 reads MDHEN; CDR2 reads SYDVKM. The CDR3 spans 16 residues. The CDR3 protein is CASIIGSGRAYNEQFF.

The rearrangement uses TRBV7-9 and TRBJ1-3. CDR3 length: 16 residues. Germline V gives CDR1 SEHNR, CDR2 FQNEAQ (reference sequence). The CDR3 sequence: CASSLERSSSGNTIYF.

This rearrangement joins TRBV18 to TRBJ2-1. The CDR3 length is 16 residues. Germline V gene sequence: CDR1 KGHSH, CDR2 LQKENI. CDR3: CASSPLTGRAYNEQFF.

The chain recombines TRBV7-8 with TRBJ2-7; the D gene TCRdb calls, TRBD2, cannot be checked with no DNA. This CDR3 spans 15 amino acids. Germline CDR1 SGHVS, CDR2 FQNEAQ. The CDR3 reads CASSSPSGSSYEQYF.

The V and J genes are TRBV4-1 and TRBJ2-7. CDR3 length: 15 residues. Germline V gives CDR1 MGHRA, CDR2 YSYEKL. This CDR3 is CASSQAYTLVYEQYF.

This chain connects TRBV6-1 to TRBJ2-2; TCRdb's D call, TRBD1, is unchecked because there is no DNA. Germline V gene lookup returns CDR1 MNHNS and CDR2 SASEGT. The CDR3 is 15 residues long. CDR3 sequence reads: CDTRRGALNTGELFF.

The CDR3 here is CASRAGSNSPLHF. This sequence joins TRBV10-3 and TRBJ1-6; checking the TCRdb D call of TRBD1 is not possible without DNA. The CDR3 length is 13 residues. Germline-derived CDR1 and CDR2 are ENHRY and SYGVKD.

This sequence joins TRBV12-3 or TRBV12-4 and TRBJ1-2; there is no DNA to check the TCRdb D call of TRBD1. The CDR3 extends over 15 amino acids. CDR3 amino acids: CASSSPDRSNYGYTF.

This chain connects TRBV18 to TRBJ1-1; absent DNA, TCRdb's TRBD1 call cannot be checked. In germline, CDR1 is KGHSH, CDR2 LQKENI. This CDR3 has 15 amino acids. The CDR3 sequence is CASSPPVGANTEAFF.

This rearrangement joins TRBV20-1 to TRBJ2-1; without DNA, the TCRdb call of TRBD2 cannot be checked. Germline V lookup: CDR1 DFQATT, CDR2 SNEGSKA (reference sequence). This CDR3 region has 12 residues. The CDR3 here is CSAKEGSNEQFF.

The chain links TRBV7-3 to TRBJ2-1; TCRdb's assignment of TRBD2 cannot be checked, as there is no DNA. This CDR3 is built from 14 residues. The V gene's germline CDR1 is SGHTA and CDR2 FQGTGA. CDR3 residues: CASSLALGPNEQFF.

V and J are TRBV12-3 or TRBV12-4 and TRBJ1-5; the TCRdb D gene call, TRBD1, has no DNA to confirm it. CDR3 length: 13 residues. CDR3: CASVQGPNQPQHF.

The chain recombines TRBV5-1 with TRBJ1-1; TCRdb returns TRBD1, unconfirmable since there is no DNA. The CDR3 spans 13 residues. CDR1 is SGHRS and CDR2 is YFSETQ in the germline V gene. This CDR3 is CASSHQGETEAFF. The complete variable domain, with remaining parts taken from reference TRBV5-1 and TRBJ1-1, reads KAGVTQTPRYLIKTRGQQVTLSCSPISGHRSVSWYQQTPGQGLQFLFEYFSETQRNKGNFPGRFSGRQFSNSRSEMNVSTLELGDSALYLCASSHQGETEAFFGQGTRLTVV.

The chain employs TRBV7-9 and TRBJ2-5. This CDR3 is built from 15 residues. CDR1 is SEHNR and CDR2 is FQNEAQ in the germline V gene (reference sequence). The CDR3 protein is CASRFSGGTQETQYF.